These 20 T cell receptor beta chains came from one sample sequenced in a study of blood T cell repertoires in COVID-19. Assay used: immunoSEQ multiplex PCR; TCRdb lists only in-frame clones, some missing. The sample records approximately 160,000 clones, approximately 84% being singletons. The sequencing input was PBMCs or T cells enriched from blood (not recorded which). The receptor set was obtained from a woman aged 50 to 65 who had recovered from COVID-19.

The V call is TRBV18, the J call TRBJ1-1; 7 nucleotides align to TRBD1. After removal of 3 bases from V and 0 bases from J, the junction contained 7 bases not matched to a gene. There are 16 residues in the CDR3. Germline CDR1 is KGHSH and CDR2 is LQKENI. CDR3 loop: CASSPPGQSMNTEAFF. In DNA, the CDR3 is TGTGCCAGCTCACCTCCGGGACAGAGCATGAACACTGAAGCTTTCTTT. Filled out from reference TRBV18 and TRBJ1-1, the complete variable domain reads NAGVMQNPRHLVRRRGQEARLRCSPMKGHSHVYWYRQLPEEGLKFMVYLQKENIIDESGMPKERFSAEFPKEGPSILRIQQVVRGDSAAYFCASSPPGQSMNTEAFFGQGTRLTVV.

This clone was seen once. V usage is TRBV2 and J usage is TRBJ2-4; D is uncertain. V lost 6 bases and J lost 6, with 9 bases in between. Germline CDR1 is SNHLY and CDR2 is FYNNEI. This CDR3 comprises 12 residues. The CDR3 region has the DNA TGTGCCAGCAGGGCCGACATAAACATTCAGTACTTC. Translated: CASRADINIQYF.

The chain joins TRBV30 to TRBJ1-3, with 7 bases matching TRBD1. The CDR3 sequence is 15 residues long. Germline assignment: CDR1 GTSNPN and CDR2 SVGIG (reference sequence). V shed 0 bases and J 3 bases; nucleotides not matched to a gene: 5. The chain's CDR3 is CAWSVKQGNGNTIYF. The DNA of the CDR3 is TGTGCCTGGAGTGTAAAACAGGGGAATGGAAACACCATATATTTT.

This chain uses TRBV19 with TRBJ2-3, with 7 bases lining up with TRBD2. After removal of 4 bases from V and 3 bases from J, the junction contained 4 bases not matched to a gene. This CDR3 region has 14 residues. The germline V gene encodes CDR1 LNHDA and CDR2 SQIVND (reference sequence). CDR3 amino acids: CASSNGRKTDTQYF. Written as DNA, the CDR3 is TGTGCCAGTAGTAACGGGAGGAAGACAGATACGCAGTATTTT. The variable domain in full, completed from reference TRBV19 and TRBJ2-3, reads DGGITQSPKYLFRKEGQNVTLSCEQNLNHDAMYWYRQDPGQGLRLIYYSQIVNDFQKGDIAEGYSVSREKKESFPLTVTSAQKNPTAFYLCASSNGRKTDTQYFGPGTRLTVL.

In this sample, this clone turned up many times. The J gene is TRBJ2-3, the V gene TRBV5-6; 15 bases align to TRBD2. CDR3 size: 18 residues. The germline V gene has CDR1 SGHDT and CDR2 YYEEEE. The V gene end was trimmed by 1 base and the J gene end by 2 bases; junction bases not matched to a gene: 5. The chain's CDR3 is CASSLPGLAGGHTDTQYF. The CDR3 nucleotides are TGTGCCAGCAGCTTGCCTGGACTAGCGGGAGGGCACACAGATACGCAGTATTTT.

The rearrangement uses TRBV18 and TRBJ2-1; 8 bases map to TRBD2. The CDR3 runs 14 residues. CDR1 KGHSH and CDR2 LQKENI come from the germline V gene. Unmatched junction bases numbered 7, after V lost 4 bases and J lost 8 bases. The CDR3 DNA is TGTGCCAGCTCACAAAGCGGGAGTTTGGATGAGCAGTTCTTC. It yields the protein CASSQSGSLDEQFF.

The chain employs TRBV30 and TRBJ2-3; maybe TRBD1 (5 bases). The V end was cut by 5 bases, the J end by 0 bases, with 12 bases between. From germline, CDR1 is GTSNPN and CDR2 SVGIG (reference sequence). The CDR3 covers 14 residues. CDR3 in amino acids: CAWAPGLSTDTQYF. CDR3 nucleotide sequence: TGTGCCTGGGCACCAGGGCTTAGCACAGATACGCAGTATTTT.

The CDR3 spells CASSDGVEGRGFGYEQYF. CDR3 coding DNA: TGTGCCAGCAGTGATGGGGTTGAGGGGAGGGGTTTTGGCTACGAGCAGTACTTC. The rearrangement links TRBV2 to TRBJ2-7; 7 nucleotides line up with TRBD2. V shed 3 bases and J 3 bases; nucleotides not matched to a gene: 17. This CDR3 spans 18 amino acids. Germline CDR1 reads SNHLY; CDR2 reads FYNNEI. Full variable domain (outside the CDR3, taken from reference TRBV2 and TRBJ2-7): EPEVTQTPSHQVTQMGQEVILRCVPISNHLYFYWYRQILGQKVEFLVSFYNNEISEKSEIFDDQFSVERPDGSNFTLKIRSTKLEDSAMYFCASSDGVEGRGFGYEQYFGPGTRLTVT.

The CDR3 loop is CASSVRDSGSGYTF. CDR3 sequence (DNA): TGTGCCAGCAGCGTCCGGGACAGCGGTTCTGGCTACACCTTC. The chain uses TRBV9 and TRBJ1-2; 7 bases are shared with TRBD1. This CDR3 has 14 amino acids. Per the germline V gene, CDR1 is SGDLS and CDR2 is YYNGEE. With V trimmed by 2 bases and J by 7 bases, 8 bases remained unmatched.

CDR3 protein: CASSPLGQGAANYGYTF. The DNA for the CDR3 is TGTGCCAGCTCACCACTCGGACAGGGGGCAGCTAACTATGGCTACACCTTC. The chain links TRBV18 to TRBJ1-2; 11 bases align to TRBD1. The ends lost 1 base at V and 0 bases at J; junction bases unmatched: 4. The CDR3 covers 17 residues. Germline V gene lookup returns CDR1 KGHSH and CDR2 LQKENI.

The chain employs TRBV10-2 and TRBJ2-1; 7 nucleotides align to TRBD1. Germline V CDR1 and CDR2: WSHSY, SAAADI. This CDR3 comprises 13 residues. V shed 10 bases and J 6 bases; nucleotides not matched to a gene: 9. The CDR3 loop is CATTLEGANEQFF. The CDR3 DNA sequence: TGCGCCACCACGCTAGAGGGGGCCAATGAGCAGTTCTTC.

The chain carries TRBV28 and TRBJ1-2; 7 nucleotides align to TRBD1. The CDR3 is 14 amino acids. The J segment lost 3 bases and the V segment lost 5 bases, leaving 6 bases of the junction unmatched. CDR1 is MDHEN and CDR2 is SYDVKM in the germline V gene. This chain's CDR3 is CASSLRQGHYGYTF. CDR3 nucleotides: TGTGCCAGCAGTCTCCGACAGGGCCACTATGGCTACACCTTC.

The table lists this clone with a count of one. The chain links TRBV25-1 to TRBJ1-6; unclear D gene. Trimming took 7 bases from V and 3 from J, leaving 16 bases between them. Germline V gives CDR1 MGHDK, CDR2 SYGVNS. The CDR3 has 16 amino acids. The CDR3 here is CASKATTVNYNSPLHF. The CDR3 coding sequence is TGTGCCAGCAAGGCTACCACAGTAAACTATAATTCACCCCTCCACTTT.

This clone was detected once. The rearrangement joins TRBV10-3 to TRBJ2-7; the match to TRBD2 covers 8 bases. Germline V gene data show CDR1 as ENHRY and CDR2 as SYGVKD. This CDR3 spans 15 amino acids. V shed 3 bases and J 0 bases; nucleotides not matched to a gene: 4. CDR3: CAISDETSVSYEQYF. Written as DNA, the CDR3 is TGTGCCATCAGTGACGAGACTAGCGTCTCCTACGAGCAGTACTTC.

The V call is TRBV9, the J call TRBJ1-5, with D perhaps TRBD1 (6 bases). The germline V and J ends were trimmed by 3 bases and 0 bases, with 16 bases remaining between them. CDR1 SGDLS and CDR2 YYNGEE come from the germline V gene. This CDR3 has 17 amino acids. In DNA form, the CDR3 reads TGTGCCAGCAGCGGACTGGACAGCGTCTATAGCAATCAGCCCCAGCATTTT. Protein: CASSGLDSVYSNQPQHF.

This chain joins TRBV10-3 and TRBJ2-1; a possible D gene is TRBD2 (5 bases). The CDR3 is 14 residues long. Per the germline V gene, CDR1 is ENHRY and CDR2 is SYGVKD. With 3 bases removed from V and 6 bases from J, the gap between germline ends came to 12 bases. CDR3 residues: CAISDPGIRNEQFF. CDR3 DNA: TGTGCCATCAGTGACCCCGGGATTCGCAATGAGCAGTTCTTC.

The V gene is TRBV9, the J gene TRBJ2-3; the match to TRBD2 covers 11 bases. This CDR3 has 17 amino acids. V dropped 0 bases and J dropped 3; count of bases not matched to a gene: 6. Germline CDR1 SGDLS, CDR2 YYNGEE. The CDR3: CASSVGDSGRATDTQYF. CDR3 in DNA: TGTGCCAGCAGCGTAGGGGATAGCGGGAGGGCGACAGATACGCAGTATTTT.

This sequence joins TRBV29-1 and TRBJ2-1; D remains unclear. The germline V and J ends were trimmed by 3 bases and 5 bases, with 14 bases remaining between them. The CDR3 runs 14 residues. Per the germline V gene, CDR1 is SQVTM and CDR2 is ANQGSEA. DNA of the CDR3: TGCAGCGTTGACCAAGGCGGAGCCAACAATGAGCAGTTCTTC. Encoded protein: CSVDQGGANNEQFF.

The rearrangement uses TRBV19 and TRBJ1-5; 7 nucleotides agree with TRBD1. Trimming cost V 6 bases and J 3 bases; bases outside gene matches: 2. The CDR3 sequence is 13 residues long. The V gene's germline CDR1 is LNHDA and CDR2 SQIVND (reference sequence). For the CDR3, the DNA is TGTGCCAGTAGACAGGGGACCAATCAGCCCCAGCATTTT. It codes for CASRQGTNQPQHF. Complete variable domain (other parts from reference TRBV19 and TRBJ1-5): DGGITQSPKYLFRKEGQNVTLSCEQNLNHDAMYWYRQDPGQGLRLIYYSQIVNDFQKGDIAEGYSVSREKKESFPLTVTSAQKNPTAFYLCASRQGTNQPQHFGDGTRLSIL.

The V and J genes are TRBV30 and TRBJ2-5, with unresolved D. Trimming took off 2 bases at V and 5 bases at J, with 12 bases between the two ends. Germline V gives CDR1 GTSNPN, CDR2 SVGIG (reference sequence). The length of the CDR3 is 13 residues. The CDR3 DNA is TGTGCCTGGAGTAAAGCCCCGCCGGAGACCCAGTACTTC. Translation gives CAWSKAPPETQYF.